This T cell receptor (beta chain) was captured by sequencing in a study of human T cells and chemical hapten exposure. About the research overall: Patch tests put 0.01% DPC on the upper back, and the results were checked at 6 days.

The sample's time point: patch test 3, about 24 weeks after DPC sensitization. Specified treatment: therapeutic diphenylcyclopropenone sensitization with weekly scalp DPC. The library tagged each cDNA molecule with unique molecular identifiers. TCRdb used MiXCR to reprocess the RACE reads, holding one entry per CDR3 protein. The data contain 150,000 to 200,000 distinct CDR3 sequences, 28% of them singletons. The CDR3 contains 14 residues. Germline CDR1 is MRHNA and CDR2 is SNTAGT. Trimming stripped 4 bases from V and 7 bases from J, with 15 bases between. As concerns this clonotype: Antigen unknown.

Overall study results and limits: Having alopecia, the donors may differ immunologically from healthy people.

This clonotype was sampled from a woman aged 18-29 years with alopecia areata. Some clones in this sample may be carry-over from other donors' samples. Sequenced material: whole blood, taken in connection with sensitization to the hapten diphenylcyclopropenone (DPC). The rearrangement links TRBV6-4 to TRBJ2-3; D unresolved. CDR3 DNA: TGTGCCAGCAGTGCAACCGGGCTCCAAAATACGCAGTATTTT. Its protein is CASSATGLQNTQYF.